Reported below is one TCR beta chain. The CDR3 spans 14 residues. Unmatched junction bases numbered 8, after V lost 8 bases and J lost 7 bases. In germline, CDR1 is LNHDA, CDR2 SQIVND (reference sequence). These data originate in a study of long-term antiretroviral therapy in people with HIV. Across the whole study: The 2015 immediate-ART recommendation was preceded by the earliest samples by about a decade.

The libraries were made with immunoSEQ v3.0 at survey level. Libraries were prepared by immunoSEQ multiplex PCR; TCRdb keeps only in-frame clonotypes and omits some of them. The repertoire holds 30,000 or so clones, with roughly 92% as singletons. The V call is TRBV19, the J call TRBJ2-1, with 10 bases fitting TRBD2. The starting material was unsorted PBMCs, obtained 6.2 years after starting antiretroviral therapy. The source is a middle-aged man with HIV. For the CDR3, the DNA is TGTGCCAGTCAATTAGCGGGAGGAATTAATGAGCAGTTCTTC. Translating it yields CASQLAGGINEQFF.